These 12 T cell receptor beta chains share one sample of origin, sequenced in a study of T cells after yellow fever vaccination. Using its own MiXCR run on the 5' RACE reads, TCRdb lists one record per CDR3 protein. The repertoire holds 200,000 to 300,000 distinct CDR3 sequences, with 13% as singletons. This specimen was CD4+ T cells sorted from PBMCs, taken 45 days after the yellow fever booster vaccination. Receptor source: a man aged 30 to 45 who received the YFV17D yellow fever vaccine.

The chain has TRBV18 and TRBJ2-5; 7 nucleotides line up with TRBD1. V lost 6 bases, J lost 2 bases, and 9 bases stayed unmatched. The germline V gene encodes CDR1 KGHSH and CDR2 LQKENI. This CDR3 is built from 15 residues. Here the CDR3 reads CASSPGTVEQETQYF. The CDR3 region has the DNA TGTGCCAGCTCGCCGGGGACAGTCGAACAAGAGACCCAGTACTTC.

Comment on this clonotype: Relative to the germline gene, one junction end is altered; a read error may explain this. The genes are TRBV15 and TRBJ1-1; D remains unclear. This CDR3 region has 13 residues. Germline V CDR1 and CDR2: LNHNV, YYDKDF (reference sequence). The CDR3 coding sequence is TGTGCCACCAGTAGAGCCGGGCCCCCCGAAGCTTTCTTT. Its protein is CATSRAGPPEAFF.

Only a few counts were recorded for this clonotype. The rearrangement joins TRBV3-1 to TRBJ1-1; possible D gene TRBD1, 5 bases. Per germline, CDR1 LGHDT and CDR2 YNNKEL (reference sequence). The CDR3 spans 14 residues. Trimming removed 4 bases at V and 5 bases at J, with 14 bases between. The CDR3, as DNA: TGTGCCAGCAGCCCCAGGAGGGGTTGGACTGAAGCTTTCTTT. Translation: CASSPRRGWTEAFF.

This clonotype was counted only a few times. V usage is TRBV10-3 and J usage is TRBJ2-7; D gene unclear. Germline V CDR1 and CDR2: ENHRY, SYGVKD. The CDR3 is 11 residues long. Trimming shortened V by 10 bases and J by 6 bases, and 13 bases separated the two germline ends. The CDR3 sequence: CATADLFEQYF. The CDR3 bases are TGTGCCACTGCGGACCTCTTCGAGCAGTACTTC.

The chain joins TRBV27 to TRBJ2-3; the match to TRBD2 covers 7 bases. V was pared by 6 bases and J by 1 base, with 10 bases of the junction left unmatched. This CDR3 comprises 16 residues. CDR1 is MNHEY and CDR2 is SMNVEV in the germline V gene (reference sequence). CDR3 nucleotide sequence: TGTGCCAGCAGCCTCATATTGGGACTACGCACAGATACGCAGTATTTT. Protein: CASSLILGLRTDTQYF.

The V gene is TRBV5-1, the J gene TRBJ2-1; 12 nucleotides line up with TRBD2. Trimming took 4 bases from V and 6 from J; bases not matched to a gene: 5. The CDR3 is 15 residues long. Per the germline V gene, CDR1 is SGHRS and CDR2 is YFSETQ. The CDR3, as DNA: TGCGCCAGCAGCGCTAGCGGGAGGGTCAGCAATGAGCAGTTCTTC. This codes for CASSASGRVSNEQFF.

The V and J genes are TRBV12-3 or TRBV12-4 and TRBJ2-2; tentative D call: TRBD1 (6 bases). This CDR3 contains 15 residues. V gave up 6 bases and J gave up 1 base, with 12 bases separating them. CDR3 nucleotide sequence: TGTGCCAGCAGGCCAGGGGTTGGGAACACCGGGGAGCTGTTTTTT. It is translated as CASRPGVGNTGELFF.

The V call is TRBV9, the J call TRBJ2-1; D uncertain. V lost 0 bases and J 8 bases, leaving 15 bases between the germline ends. The CDR3 is 15 residues long. Per the germline V gene, CDR1 is SGDLS and CDR2 is YYNGEE. CDR3 sequence (DNA): TGTGCCAGCAGCGTAGGTCTGAGTTTAGCCGATGAGCAGTTCTTC. Encoded protein: CASSVGLSLADEQFF.

This clonotype came up a few times. The rearrangement links TRBV20-1 to TRBJ2-5, with a possible D match to TRBD2 (5 bases). The CDR3 runs to 13 residues. Trimming took 4 bases from V and 1 from J, leaving 10 bases between them. Germline V gene lookup returns CDR1 DFQATT and CDR2 SNEGSKA (reference sequence). The CDR3 loop reads CSAIRTFQETQYF. The CDR3 DNA reads TGCAGTGCTATAAGGACTTTCCAAGAGACCCAGTACTTC.

This clonotype was observed a few times. The gene calls are TRBV2 and TRBJ2-3; D unresolved. CDR3 length equals 12 residues. V gave up 5 bases and J gave up 3 bases, with 6 bases separating them. The germline V gene encodes CDR1 SNHLY and CDR2 FYNNEI. Here the CDR3 DNA reads TGTGCCAGCAGTAGGTGGACAGATACGCAGTATTTT. Its protein product is CASSRWTDTQYF.

This clonotype was seen more than once but under ten times. The V gene is TRBV28, the J gene TRBJ2-5, with 10 positions matching TRBD1. The CDR3 is 14 residues long. Germline CDR1 reads MDHEN; CDR2 reads SYDVKM. The V gene end was trimmed by 6 bases and the J gene end by 5 bases; junction bases not matched to a gene: 6. The CDR3 reads CASSGPGQGETQYF. As DNA, the CDR3 is TGTGCCAGCAGCGGCCCGGGACAGGGGGAGACCCAGTACTTC.

There are a few counts of this clonotype. The rearrangement joins TRBV20-1 to TRBJ2-1, with D unclear. V lost 3 bases to trimming and J lost 4 bases, with 7 bases between them. The CDR3 length is 12 residues. Germline CDR1 reads DFQATT; CDR2 reads SNEGSKA (reference sequence). The CDR3 loop is CSASFPYNEQFF. The CDR3 nucleotides read TGCAGTGCTAGTTTCCCGTACAATGAGCAGTTCTTC.